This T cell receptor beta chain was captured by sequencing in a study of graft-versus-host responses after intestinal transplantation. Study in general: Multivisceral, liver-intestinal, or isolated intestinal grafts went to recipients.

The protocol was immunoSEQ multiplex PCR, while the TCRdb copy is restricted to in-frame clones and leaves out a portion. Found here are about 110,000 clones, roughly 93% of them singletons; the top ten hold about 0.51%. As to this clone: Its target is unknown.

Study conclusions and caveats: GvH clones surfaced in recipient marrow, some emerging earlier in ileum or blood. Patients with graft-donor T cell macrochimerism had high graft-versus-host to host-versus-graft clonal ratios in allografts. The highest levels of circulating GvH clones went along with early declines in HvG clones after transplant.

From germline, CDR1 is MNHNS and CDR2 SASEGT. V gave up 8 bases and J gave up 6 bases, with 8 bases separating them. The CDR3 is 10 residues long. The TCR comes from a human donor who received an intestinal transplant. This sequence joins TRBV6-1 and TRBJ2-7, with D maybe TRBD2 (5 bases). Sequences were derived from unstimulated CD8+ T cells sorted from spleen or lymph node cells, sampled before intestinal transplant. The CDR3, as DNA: TGTGCCAGCGGGAGTTCCGAGCAGTACTTC. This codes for CASGSSEQYF.